The 20 T cell receptor beta chains reported below all come from one sample, sequenced in a study of vaccination and CD4 T cells after COVID-19. Treatment: approximately 9-day PBMC culture with coronavirus spike peptide pools or control peptides (ViraFEST assay). These receptors' targets are unknown. The Oncomine TCR Beta short-read assay generated sequence data from the DNA of cultured CD4+ T cells. Each CDR3 protein is one row after TCRdb ran MiXCR on the PCR reads. The profile covers approximately 9,600 distinct CDR3 sequences, with 20% to 30% appearing a single time and 46% taken by the ten largest. Sequenced material: CD4+ T cells from blood, cultured in vitro, taken before SARS-CoV-2 vaccination. The receptors originated from a human donor who received a COVID-19 vaccine.

The chain links TRBV11-2 to TRBJ2-1, with D perhaps matching TRBD2 (7 bases). From germline, CDR1 is SGHAT and CDR2 FQNNGV. The CDR3 is made up of 14 amino acids. Trimming stripped 3 bases from V and 7 bases from J, with 13 bases between. DNA of the CDR3: TGTGCCAGCAGCTTCCTTAGGGGGGGTAATGAGCAGTTCTTC. Encoded protein: CASSFLRGGNEQFF.

The chain is built from TRBV10-2 and TRBJ2-7; 9 bases are shared with TRBD2. V was pared by 8 bases and J by 1 base, with 6 bases of the junction left unmatched. Per the germline V gene, CDR1 is WSHSY and CDR2 is SAAADI. The CDR3 contains 14 residues. The CDR3 DNA sequence: TGCGCCAGCGGCTTAGCGGGGGAGTCCTACGAGCAGTACTTC. Its translation is CASGLAGESYEQYF.

This rearrangement joins TRBV6-5 to TRBJ2-1; 8 nucleotides agree with TRBD2. The CDR3 totals 15 residues. Germline assignment: CDR1 MNHEY and CDR2 SVGAGI. Losses at the gene ends were 2 bases for V and 4 bases for J; bases not matched to a gene: 4. The CDR3 DNA reads TGTGCCAGCAGTTACCGGGGGGGGACTTACAATGAGCAGTTCTTC. Encoded protein: CASSYRGGTYNEQFF.

There are a few counts of this clonotype. The V and J genes are TRBV27 and TRBJ2-3; D gene ambiguous. CDR1 and CDR2 (germline): MNHEY, SMNVEV (reference sequence). This CDR3 contains 14 residues. V was cut by 2 bases and J by 4 bases, with 10 bases left in between. The CDR3 spells CASSLDPFSDTQYF. The DNA for the CDR3 is TGTGCCAGCAGTTTAGATCCTTTTTCAGATACGCAGTATTTT.

The genes are TRBV5-1 and TRBJ1-2; tentative D call: TRBD1 (5 bases). Germline V gene sequence: CDR1 SGHRS, CDR2 YFSETQ. CDR3 length: 13 residues. V was clipped by 2 bases and J by 6 bases, with 11 bases between them. For the CDR3, the DNA is TGCGCCAGCAGCTTTTATGGAGGGGATGGCTACACCTTC. As protein: CASSFYGGDGYTF.

This clonotype was counted a few times. The rearrangement links TRBV12-3 or TRBV12-4 to TRBJ2-2; D is possibly TRBD1 or TRBD2 (6 bases each). The V end lost 6 bases, the J end lost 4 bases, and 15 bases lay between the germline ends. The CDR3 is made up of 15 amino acids. CDR3 residues: CASREGHFGTGELFF. The CDR3 DNA reads TGTGCCAGCAGGGAGGGACATTTCGGCACCGGGGAGCTGTTTTTT.

The rearrangement uses TRBV30 and TRBJ2-2, with D hard to call. Trimming removed 2 bases from V and 6 bases from J, with 13 bases in between. This CDR3 has 14 amino acids. Germline V lookup: CDR1 GTSNPN, CDR2 SVGIG (reference sequence). The CDR3 DNA reads TGTGCCTGGAGTCCCCTCTCCGTCCCCGGGGAGCTGTTTTTT. It codes for CAWSPLSVPGELFF.

The chain employs TRBV20-1 and TRBJ2-1; 9 bases align to TRBD2. CDR3 size: 14 residues. Germline CDR1 reads DFQATT; CDR2 reads SNEGSKA (reference sequence). The trim removed 6 bases at V and 3 bases at J, leaving 6 bases unmatched. Written as DNA, the CDR3 is TGCAGTGCGAGAAGGCGGGGGGGCTACAATGAGCAGTTCTTC. Its translation is CSARRRGGYNEQFF.

The chain couples TRBV19 to TRBJ2-5; D is undetermined. In germline, CDR1 is LNHDA, CDR2 SQIVND (reference sequence). Trimming removed 10 bases from V and 5 bases from J, with 11 bases in between. The CDR3 runs to 11 residues. The DNA for the CDR3 is TGTGCCACCCGGGTGAGGGAGACCCAGTACTTC. Residues: CATRVRETQYF.

This clonotype was counted a single time. CDR3 in amino acids: CASSIGASRGNTEAFF. The CDR3 bases are TGTGCCAGTAGTATCGGGGCTTCTCGAGGGAACACTGAAGCTTTCTTT. The gene calls are TRBV19 and TRBJ1-1, with a tentative D call TRBD1 (5 bases). Between the trimmed V and J ends, which lost 3 bases and 1 base, there was a span of 15 bases. This CDR3 spans 16 amino acids. Per the germline V gene, CDR1 is LNHDA and CDR2 is SQIVND (reference sequence).

This clonotype was seen only a few times. The chain links TRBV15 to TRBJ2-6; 9 bases agree with TRBD1. The trim removed 9 bases at V and 1 base at J, leaving 4 bases unmatched. Germline CDR1 LNHNV, CDR2 YYDKDF (reference sequence). The CDR3 covers 15 residues. The CDR3 DNA reads TGTGCCACGGGACAGGGCGGGTCTGGGGCCAACGTCCTGACTTTC. Its protein is CATGQGGSGANVLTF.

The chain recombines TRBV24-1 with TRBJ2-1; D tentatively fits TRBD1 or TRBD2 (5 bases each). Trimming removed 0 bases at V and 8 bases at J, with 16 bases between. The germline V gene encodes CDR1 KGHDR and CDR2 SFDVKD. The CDR3 runs 16 residues. The CDR3 spells CATSDLQGTGRDEQFF. The CDR3 bases are TGTGCCACCAGTGATTTGCAAGGGACCGGGCGCGATGAGCAGTTCTTC.

This clonotype was detected only a few times. The chain joins TRBV4-2 to TRBJ2-3, with D unresolved. Trimming took off 0 bases at V and 5 bases at J, with 6 bases between the two ends. This CDR3 region has 13 residues. Germline lookup yields CDR1 LGHNA and CDR2 YNFKEQ. The CDR3 loop reads CASSQDWRDTQYF. CDR3 in DNA: TGTGCCAGCAGCCAAGATTGGCGAGATACGCAGTATTTT.

In its sample, this clonotype was seen a few times. The V gene is TRBV19, the J gene TRBJ1-2, with a possible D match to TRBD1 (6 bases). Germline CDR1 is LNHDA and CDR2 is SQIVND (reference sequence). The CDR3 consists of 15 residues. Trimming removed 6 bases from V and 5 bases from J, with 19 bases in between. CDR3 amino acids: CASSGGGRQAYGYTF. The CDR3 DNA is TGTGCCAGTAGCGGGGGGGGCAGGCAAGCTTATGGCTACACCTTC.

This clonotype appeared a few times. V usage is TRBV6-5 and J usage is TRBJ2-7; 11 positions match TRBD1. V lost 2 bases, J lost 4 bases, and 7 bases stayed unmatched. This CDR3 spans 16 amino acids. Germline loops: CDR1 MNHEY, CDR2 SVGAGI. CDR3 nucleotide sequence: TGTGCCAGCAGTTACGGAACCGGGACAGGGGGGTACGAGCAGTACTTC. This codes for CASSYGTGTGGYEQYF.

This chain links TRBV19 with TRBJ1-5, with 7 bases aligning to TRBD1. Germline V gives CDR1 LNHDA, CDR2 SQIVND (reference sequence). The V gene end was trimmed by 5 bases and the J gene end by 0 bases; junction bases not matched to a gene: 7. The CDR3 has 16 residues. CDR3 protein: CASSLPDRASNQPQHF. The CDR3 DNA sequence: TGTGCCAGTAGTCTCCCTGACAGGGCTAGCAATCAGCCCCAGCATTTT. Complete variable domain (other parts from reference TRBV19 and TRBJ1-5): DGGITQSPKYLFRKEGQNVTLSCEQNLNHDAMYWYRQDPGQGLRLIYYSQIVNDFQKGDIAEGYSVSREKKESFPLTVTSAQKNPTAFYLCASSLPDRASNQPQHFGDGTRLSIL.

A few counts support this clonotype. V is TRBV7-2 and J is TRBJ1-6, with TRBD1 matching 8 bases. The CDR3 is 18 amino acids. Looked up from germline, CDR1 is SGHTA and CDR2 is FQGNSA. The junction had 7 bases not matched to a gene; V was cut back by 3 bases and J by 0 bases. CDR3 DNA: TGTGCCAGCAGCTTCGGACAGGGTATAATCTCCTATAATTCACCCCTCCACTTT. As protein: CASSFGQGIISYNSPLHF.

The sample holds a few counts of this clonotype. This CDR3 reads CASSPKASGVGNQPQHF. CDR3 coding DNA: TGCGCCAGCAGCCCGAAGGCTTCGGGAGTGGGCAATCAGCCCCAGCATTTT. J is TRBJ1-5 and V is TRBV5-1, with D unclear. The germline V gene has CDR1 SGHRS and CDR2 YFSETQ. Trimming removed 4 bases at V and 2 bases at J, with 19 bases between. The CDR3 has 17 amino acids.

This clonotype was found once. The chain links TRBV14 to TRBJ2-7; D is possibly TRBD1 (6 bases). The CDR3 runs to 13 residues. Germline CDR1 SGHDN, CDR2 FVKESK. The V end lost 0 bases, the J end lost 5 bases, and 8 bases lay between the germline ends. The CDR3 loop is CASSQEYRDEQYF. In nucleotides, the CDR3 is TGTGCCAGCAGCCAAGAATACAGGGACGAGCAGTACTTC.

The chain carries TRBV20-1 and TRBJ2-7; D is perhaps TRBD1 (5 bases). Germline V gene data show CDR1 as DFQATT and CDR2 as SNEGSKA (reference sequence). V was cut by 4 bases and J by 3 bases, with 10 bases left in between. This CDR3 is 12 amino acids long. The CDR3 protein is CSATSRVYEQYF. The CDR3 coding sequence is TGCAGTGCTACTTCCAGGGTCTACGAGCAGTACTTC.